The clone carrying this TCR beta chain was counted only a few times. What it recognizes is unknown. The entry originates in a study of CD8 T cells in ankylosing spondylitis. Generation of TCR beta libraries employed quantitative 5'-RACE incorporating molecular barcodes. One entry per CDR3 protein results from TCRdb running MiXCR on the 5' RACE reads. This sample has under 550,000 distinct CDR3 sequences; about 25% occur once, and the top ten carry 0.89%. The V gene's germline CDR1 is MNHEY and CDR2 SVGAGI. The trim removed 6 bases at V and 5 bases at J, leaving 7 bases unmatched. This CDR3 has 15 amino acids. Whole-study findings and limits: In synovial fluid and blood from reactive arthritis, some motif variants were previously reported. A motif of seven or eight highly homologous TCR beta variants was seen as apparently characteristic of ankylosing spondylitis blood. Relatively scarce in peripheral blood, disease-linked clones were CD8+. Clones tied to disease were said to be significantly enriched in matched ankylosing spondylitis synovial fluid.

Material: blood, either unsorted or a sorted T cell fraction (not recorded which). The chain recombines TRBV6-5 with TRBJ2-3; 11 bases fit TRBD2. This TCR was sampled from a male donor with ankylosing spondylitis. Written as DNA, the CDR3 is TGTGCCAGCAGCTACCTAGCGGGGGGAGGAGATACGCAGTATTTT. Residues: CASSYLAGGGDTQYF.